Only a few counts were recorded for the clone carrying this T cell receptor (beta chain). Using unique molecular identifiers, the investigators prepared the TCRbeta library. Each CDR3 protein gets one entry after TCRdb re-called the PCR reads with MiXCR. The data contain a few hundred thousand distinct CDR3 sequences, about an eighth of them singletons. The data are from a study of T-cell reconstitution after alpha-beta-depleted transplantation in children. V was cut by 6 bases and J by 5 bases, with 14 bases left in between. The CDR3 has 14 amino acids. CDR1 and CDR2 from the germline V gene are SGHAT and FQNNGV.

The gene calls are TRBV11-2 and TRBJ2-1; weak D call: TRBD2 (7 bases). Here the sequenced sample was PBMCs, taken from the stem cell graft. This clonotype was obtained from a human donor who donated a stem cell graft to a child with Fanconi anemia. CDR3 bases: TGTGCCAGCAGACTGGCGGGGGCCCACAATGAGCAGTTCTTC. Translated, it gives CASRLAGAHNEQFF.